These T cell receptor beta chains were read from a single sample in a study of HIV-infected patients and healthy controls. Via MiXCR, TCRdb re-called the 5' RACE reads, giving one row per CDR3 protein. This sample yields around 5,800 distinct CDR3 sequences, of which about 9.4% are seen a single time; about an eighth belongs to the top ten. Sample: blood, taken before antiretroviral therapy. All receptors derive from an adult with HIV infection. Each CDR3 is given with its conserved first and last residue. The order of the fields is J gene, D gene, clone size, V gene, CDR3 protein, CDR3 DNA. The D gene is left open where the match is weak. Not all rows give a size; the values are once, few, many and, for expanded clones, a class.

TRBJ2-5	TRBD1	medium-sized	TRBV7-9	CASSEATGEEETQYF	TGTGCCAGCAGCGAGGCCACAGGGGAAGAAGAGACCCAGTACTTC
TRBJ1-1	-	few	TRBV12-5	CASGPPDRTEAFF	TGTGCTAGTGGCCCTCCTGACAGGACTGAAGCTTTCTTT
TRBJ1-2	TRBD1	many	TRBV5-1	CASSPGQGLNYGYTF	TGCGCCAGCAGCCCGGGACAGGGACTTAACTATGGCTACACCTTC
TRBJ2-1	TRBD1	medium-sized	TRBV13	CASSTRQGYNEQFF	TGTGCCAGCAGCACAAGACAGGGCTACAATGAGCAGTTCTTC
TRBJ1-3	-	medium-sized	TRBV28	CASSLPGPTAPGNTIYF	TGTGCCAGCAGTTTACCGGGACCGACCGCGCCTGGAAACACCATATATTTT
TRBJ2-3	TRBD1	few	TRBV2	CASSGQGAGDTQYF	TGTGCCAGCTCGGGACAGGGGGCGGGAGATACGCAGTATTTT
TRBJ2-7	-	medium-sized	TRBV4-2	CASSHQTGEQYF	TGTGCCAGCAGCCACCAGACGGGAGAGCAGTACTTC
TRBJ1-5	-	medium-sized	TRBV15	CATRAGGVSNQPQHF	TGTGCCACCCGAGCGGGTGGGGTTAGCAATCAGCCCCAGCATTTT
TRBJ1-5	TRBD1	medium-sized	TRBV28	CASSYPDRGNQPQHF	TGTGCCAGCAGCTACCCAGACAGGGGGAATCAGCCCCAGCATTTT
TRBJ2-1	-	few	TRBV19	CASSMVSYTYNEQFF	TGTGCCAGTAGTATGGTGAGCTATACCTACAATGAGCAGTTCTTC
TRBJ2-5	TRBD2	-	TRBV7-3	CASSSWGGETQYF	TGTGCCAGCAGCTCCTGGGGGGGGGAGACCCAGTACTTC
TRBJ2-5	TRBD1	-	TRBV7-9	CASSSPRDRGDETQYF	TGTGCCAGCAGCTCTCCCCGGGACAGGGGGGATGAGACCCAGTACTTC
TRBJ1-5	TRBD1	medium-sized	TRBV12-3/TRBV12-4	CASSTDRGLYAGNQPQHF	TGTGCCAGCAGCACGGACAGGGGGCTGTACGCGGGCAATCAGCCCCAGCATTTT
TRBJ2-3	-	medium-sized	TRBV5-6	CAFGAGGTDTQYF	TGTGCCTTTGGAGCCGGGGGCACAGATACGCAGTATTTT
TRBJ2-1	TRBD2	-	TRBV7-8	CASSEGLAVSSYNEQFF	TGTGCCAGCAGCGAGGGACTAGCGGTGAGCTCCTACAATGAGCAGTTCTTC
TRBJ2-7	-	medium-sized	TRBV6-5	CASSNTGTHSYEQYF	TGTGCCAGCAGTAACACCGGGACTCACTCCTACGAGCAGTACTTC
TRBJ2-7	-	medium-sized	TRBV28	CASSPNGVLATYEQYF	TGTGCCAGCAGTCCCAACGGGGTTCTGGCGACCTACGAGCAGTACTTC
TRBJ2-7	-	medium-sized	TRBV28	CASSLLSGGKYEQYF	TGTGCCAGCAGTTTACTCTCTGGGGGCAAGTACGAGCAGTACTTC
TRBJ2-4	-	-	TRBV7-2	CASSPEGSSKNIQYF	TGTGCCAGCAGCCCAGAGGGGAGCAGCAAAAACATTCAGTACTTC
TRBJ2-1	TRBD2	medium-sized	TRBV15	CATSSDLAGYYNEQFF	TGTGCCACCAGCTCGGACCTAGCGGGTTACTACAATGAGCAGTTCTTC
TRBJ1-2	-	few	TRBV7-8	CASSSTGRWGYGYTF	TGTGCCAGCAGCTCTACAGGGCGGTGGGGCTATGGCTACACCTTC
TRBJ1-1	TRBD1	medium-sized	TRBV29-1	CSVKSDRGTEAFF	TGCAGCGTGAAATCCGACAGGGGCACTGAAGCTTTCTTT
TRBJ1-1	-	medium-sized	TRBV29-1	CSVDLVYTEAFF	TGCAGCGTTGACCTCGTGTACACTGAAGCTTTCTTT
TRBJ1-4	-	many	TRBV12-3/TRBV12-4	CASSPGEANEKLFF	TGTGCCAGCAGTCCAGGGGAGGCTAATGAAAAACTGTTTTTT
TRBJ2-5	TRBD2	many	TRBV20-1	CSARGLAGDETQYF	TGCAGTGCTCGAGGACTAGCGGGGGATGAGACCCAGTACTTC
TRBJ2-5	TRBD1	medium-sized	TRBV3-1	CASSQRLTGDETQYF	TGTGCCAGCAGCCAACGACTGACAGGGGACGAGACCCAGTACTTC
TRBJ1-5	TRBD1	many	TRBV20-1	CSAQKTGGILQPQHF	TGCAGTGCTCAAAAGACAGGGGGGATTCTCCAGCCCCAGCATTTT
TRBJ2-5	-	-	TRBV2	CASTQDRRSETQYF	TGTGCCAGCACGCAAGACAGAAGGTCAGAGACCCAGTACTTC
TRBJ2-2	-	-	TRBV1	CTSSLLELFF	TGCACCAGCAGCCTCCTGGAGCTGTTTTTT
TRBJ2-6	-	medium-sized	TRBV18	CASSPRSGANVLTF	TGTGCCAGCTCCCCCCGGTCTGGGGCCAACGTCCTGACTTTC
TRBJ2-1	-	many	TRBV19	CASSNFRTRIRGEQFF	TGTGCCAGTAGCAATTTCCGGACCCGAATCAGGGGTGAGCAGTTCTTC
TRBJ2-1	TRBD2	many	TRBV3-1	CASSQEPVLAGGYNEQFF	TGTGCCAGCAGCCAAGAACCCGTCCTAGCGGGGGGCTACAATGAGCAGTTCTTC
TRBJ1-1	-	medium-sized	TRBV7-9	CASSLRRNTEAFF	TGTGCCAGCAGCCTAAGGAGAAACACTGAAGCTTTCTTT
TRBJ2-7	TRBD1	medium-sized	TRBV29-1	CSVEEGDRGYEQYF	TGCAGCGTTGAAGAGGGGGACAGGGGCTACGAGCAGTACTTC
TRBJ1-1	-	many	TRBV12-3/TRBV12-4	CASSLANRAAPWNTEAFF	TGTGCCAGCAGCCTCGCAAACCGGGCCGCGCCCTGGAACACTGAAGCTTTCTTT
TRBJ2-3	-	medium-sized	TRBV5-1	CASSVRDTQYF	TGCGCCAGCAGCGTAAGAGATACGCAGTATTTT
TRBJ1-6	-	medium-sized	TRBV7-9	CASNARKGDSPLHF	TGTGCCAGCAACGCACGCAAGGGGGATTCACCCCTCCACTTT
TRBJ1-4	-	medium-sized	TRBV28	CASRTGGGTNEKLFF	TGTGCCAGCAGGACCGGTGGGGGCACTAATGAAAAACTGTTTTTT
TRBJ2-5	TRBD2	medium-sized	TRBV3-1	CASSPTTSGGAETQYF	TGTGCCAGCAGCCCTACTACTAGCGGGGGGGCGGAGACCCAGTACTTC
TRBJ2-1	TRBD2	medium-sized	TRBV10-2	CATGLARSSYNEQFF	TGCGCCACCGGACTAGCGAGAAGCTCCTACAATGAGCAGTTCTTC
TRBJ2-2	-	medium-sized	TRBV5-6	CASSFGGRSGELFF	TGTGCCAGCAGCTTCGGAGGGAGGTCCGGGGAGCTGTTTTTT
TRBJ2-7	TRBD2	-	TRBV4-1	CASSQDFRLAGGPEQYF	TGCGCCAGCAGCCAAGATTTCCGACTAGCGGGGGGGCCCGAGCAGTACTTC
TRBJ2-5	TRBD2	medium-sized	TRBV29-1	CSVGPSGGRETQYF	TGCAGCGTCGGACCTAGCGGGGGCCGAGAGACCCAGTACTTC
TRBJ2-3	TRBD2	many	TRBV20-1	CSARLAGISTDTQYF	TGCAGTGCTAGACTAGCGGGGATAAGCACAGATACGCAGTATTTT